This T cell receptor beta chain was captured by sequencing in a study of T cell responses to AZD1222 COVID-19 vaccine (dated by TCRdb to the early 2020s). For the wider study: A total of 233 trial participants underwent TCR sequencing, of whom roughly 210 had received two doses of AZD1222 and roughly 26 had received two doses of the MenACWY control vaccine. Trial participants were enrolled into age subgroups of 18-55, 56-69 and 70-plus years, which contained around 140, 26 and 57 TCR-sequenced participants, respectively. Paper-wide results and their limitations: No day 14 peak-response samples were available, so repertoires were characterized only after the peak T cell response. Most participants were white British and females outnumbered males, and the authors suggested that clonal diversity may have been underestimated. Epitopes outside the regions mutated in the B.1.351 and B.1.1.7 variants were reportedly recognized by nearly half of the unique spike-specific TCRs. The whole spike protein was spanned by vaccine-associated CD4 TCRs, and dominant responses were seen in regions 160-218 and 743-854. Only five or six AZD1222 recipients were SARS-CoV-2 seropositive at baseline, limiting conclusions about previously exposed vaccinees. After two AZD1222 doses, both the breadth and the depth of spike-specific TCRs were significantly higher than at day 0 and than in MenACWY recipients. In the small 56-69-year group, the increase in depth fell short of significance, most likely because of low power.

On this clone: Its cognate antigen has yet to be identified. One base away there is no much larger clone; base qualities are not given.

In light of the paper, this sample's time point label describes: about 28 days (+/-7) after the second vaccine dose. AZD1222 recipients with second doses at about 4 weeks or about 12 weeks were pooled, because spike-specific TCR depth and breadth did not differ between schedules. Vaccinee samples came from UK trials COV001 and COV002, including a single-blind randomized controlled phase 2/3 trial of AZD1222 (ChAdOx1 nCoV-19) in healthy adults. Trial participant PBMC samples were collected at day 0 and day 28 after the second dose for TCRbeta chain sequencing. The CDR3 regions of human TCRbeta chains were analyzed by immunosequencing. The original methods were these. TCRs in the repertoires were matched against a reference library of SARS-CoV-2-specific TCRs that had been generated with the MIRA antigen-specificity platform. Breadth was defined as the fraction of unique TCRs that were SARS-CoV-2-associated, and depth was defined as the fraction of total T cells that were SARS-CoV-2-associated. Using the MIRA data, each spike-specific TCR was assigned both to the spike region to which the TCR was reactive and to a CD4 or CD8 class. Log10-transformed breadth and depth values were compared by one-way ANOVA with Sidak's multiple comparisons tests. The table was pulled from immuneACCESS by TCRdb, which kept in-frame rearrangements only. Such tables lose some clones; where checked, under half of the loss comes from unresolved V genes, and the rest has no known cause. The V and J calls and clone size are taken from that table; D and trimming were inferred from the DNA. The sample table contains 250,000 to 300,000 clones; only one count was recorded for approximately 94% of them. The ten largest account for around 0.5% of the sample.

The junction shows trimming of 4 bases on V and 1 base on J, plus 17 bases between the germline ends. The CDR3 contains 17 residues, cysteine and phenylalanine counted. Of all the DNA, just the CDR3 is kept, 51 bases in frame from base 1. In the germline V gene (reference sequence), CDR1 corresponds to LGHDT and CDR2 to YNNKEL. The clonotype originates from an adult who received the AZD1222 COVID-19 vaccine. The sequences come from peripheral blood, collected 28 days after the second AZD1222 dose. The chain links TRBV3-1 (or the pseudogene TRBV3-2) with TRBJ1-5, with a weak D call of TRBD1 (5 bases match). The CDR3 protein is CASSLSMGRGSNQPQHF. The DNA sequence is TGTGCCAGCAGCCTAAGCATGGGGCGCGGGAGCAATCAGCCCCAGCATTTT.